The T cell receptor beta chain under discussion was sequenced for a study of radiation and T cells in renal cell carcinoma. About the research overall: Nephrectomy followed 15 Gy stereotactic body radiation by 4 weeks. Study conclusions and caveats: No pretreatment tumor biopsies were available for baseline clonotypes.

Time point given: blood 2 weeks post-SBRT. Treatment reported: 15 Gy SBRT to primary tumor, nephrectomy 4 weeks later. Serial blood draws occurred at baseline and 2 and 4 weeks post-SBRT. The patient's renal cell carcinoma had clear cell pathology. The CDR3 is made up of 15 amino acids. Trimming took 3 bases from V and 2 from J; bases not matched to a gene: 10. Germline V gene lookup returns CDR1 SQVTM and CDR2 ANQGSEA. The data were produced by immunoSEQ multiplex PCR, yet TCRdb's version contains in-frame clones alone and is incomplete. The data hold 60,000 to 80,000 clones, with 82% observed a single time. As to this clone: Its antigen is unknown.

The sequence derives from a man in his sixties with renal cell carcinoma. The source was blood, collected from a patient whose treatment included radiotherapy and nephrectomy. The rearrangement uses TRBV29-1 and TRBJ2-7, with 7 bases matching TRBD2. CDR3 region: CSVEGVPSGPYEQYF. The CDR3 DNA is TGCAGCGTTGAGGGGGTTCCTAGCGGCCCCTACGAGCAGTACTTC.